Listed here are 7 T cell receptor beta chains from one sample, sequenced in a study of blood T cells in healthy people across ages. Alongside a J-beta primer mix, a sample-barcoded 5' primer served in a second PCR lasting about 7 to 12 cycles. TCRdb re-derived calls from the 5' RACE reads in MiXCR, one entry per CDR3 protein. Of 1.5 million to 2 million distinct CDR3 sequences in the sample, 28% were seen once. Sequencing was carried out using blood. These TCRs come from a woman aged 30 to 39 in good health.

This clonotype showed up just a few times. The chain recombines TRBV6-2 or TRBV6-3 with TRBJ2-5; 11 nucleotides line up with TRBD1. This CDR3 has 20 residues. V was pared by 5 bases and J by 3 bases, with 20 bases of the junction left unmatched. CDR1 is MNHEY and CDR2 is SVGEGT in the germline V gene. The CDR3 DNA reads TGTGCCAGCAGTCGCCCTACTCGGGGACAGGGGGTACAATTGGAAGAGACCCAGTACTTC. Its protein is CASSRPTRGQGVQLEETQYF.

The CDR3 sequence: CSARPQTGTEAFF. Here the CDR3 DNA reads TGCAGTGCTAGACCCCAGACAGGAACTGAAGCTTTCTTT. The chain uses TRBV20-1 and TRBJ1-1; tentative D call: TRBD1 (6 bases). The CDR3 spans 13 residues. Germline V gives CDR1 DFQATT, CDR2 SNEGSKA (reference sequence). The V end was cut by 2 bases, the J end by 5 bases, with 12 bases between.

Ten or more counts support this clonotype. V and J are TRBV11-2 and TRBJ1-2; 7 bases agree with TRBD1. The CDR3 runs to 15 residues. The trim removed 5 bases at V and 0 bases at J, leaving 6 bases unmatched. Germline V gene sequence: CDR1 SGHAT, CDR2 FQNNGV. The CDR3 DNA sequence: TGTGCCAGCAGCCCCAGCGGGACAGCTAACTATGGCTACACCTTC. Protein product: CASSPSGTANYGYTF.

V and J are TRBV7-2 and TRBJ2-5, with 10 bases that match TRBD2. Judging by the DNA end, TRBJ2-7 fits better; the J call may be wrong. The length of the CDR3 is 15 residues. Per the germline V gene, CDR1 is SGHTA and CDR2 is FQGNSA. The CDR3 sequence is CASSSSGGAAYEQYF. DNA of the CDR3: TGTGCCAGCAGCTCCAGCGGGGGGGCCGCCTACGAGCAGTACTTC.

The gene calls are TRBV12-3 or TRBV12-4 and TRBJ1-4, with 8 positions matching TRBD1. Trimming removed 7 bases from V and 5 bases from J; junction bases left unmatched: 12. The CDR3 is made up of 16 amino acids. CDR3 nucleotides: TGTGCCAGCACCCTAGGCAGGGGGCGTCAAAATGAAAAACTGTTTTTT. It codes for CASTLGRGRQNEKLFF.

This rearrangement joins TRBV4-1 to TRBJ2-1; possibly TRBD1 or TRBD2 for D (7 bases each). CDR3 length equals 16 residues. Trimming removed 1 base at V and 8 bases at J, with 18 bases between. CDR1 is MGHRA, CDR2 YSYEKL, per germline. Written as DNA, the CDR3 is TGCGCCAGCAGCCAAGGCGCTCCCAGGGGGGGGTATGAGCAGTTCTTC. It specifies CASSQGAPRGGYEQFF.

The table lists this clonotype with a few counts. The CDR3 DNA follows: TGTGCCACCAGTGATTGGCTAGGGCCTACCGACTACAATGAGCAGTTCTTC. Translating gives CATSDWLGPTDYNEQFF. The rearrangement links TRBV24-1 to TRBJ2-1; no firm D call. Germline values: CDR1 KGHDR, CDR2 SFDVKD. V lost 2 bases and J 3 bases, leaving 16 bases between the germline ends. The CDR3 has 17 residues.